What follows describes a single T cell receptor beta chain. This entry belongs to a study of monozygotic twins with cystic fibrosis. Assay: immunoSEQ multiplex PCR; the TCRdb copy retains only in-frame clones and omits some. The sample lists around 30,000 clones; under 95% were seen once. The receptor was isolated from a girl aged 2-10 years with cystic fibrosis. Sequenced input: blood.

CDR3 region: CASKRTGTYEQYF. DNA for the CDR3: TGTGCCAGTAAGAGGACAGGGACCTACGAGCAGTACTTC. The chain couples TRBV19 to TRBJ2-7; 8 positions match TRBD1. This CDR3 is 13 amino acids long. Per germline, CDR1 LNHDA and CDR2 SQIVND (reference sequence). V trimming: 7 bases; J trimming: 2 bases; junction bases outside the gene matches: 4.